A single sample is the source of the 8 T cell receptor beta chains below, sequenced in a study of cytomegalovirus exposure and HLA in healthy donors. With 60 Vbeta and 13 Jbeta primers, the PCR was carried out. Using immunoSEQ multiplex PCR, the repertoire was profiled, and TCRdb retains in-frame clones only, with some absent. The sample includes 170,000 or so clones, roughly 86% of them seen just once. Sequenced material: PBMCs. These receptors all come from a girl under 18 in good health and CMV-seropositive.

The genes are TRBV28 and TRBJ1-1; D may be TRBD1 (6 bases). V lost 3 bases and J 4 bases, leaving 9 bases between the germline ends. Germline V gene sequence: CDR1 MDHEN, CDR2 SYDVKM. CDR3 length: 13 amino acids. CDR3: CASSFGTSTEAFF. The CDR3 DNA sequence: TGTGCCAGCAGTTTTGGGACATCCACTGAAGCTTTCTTT.

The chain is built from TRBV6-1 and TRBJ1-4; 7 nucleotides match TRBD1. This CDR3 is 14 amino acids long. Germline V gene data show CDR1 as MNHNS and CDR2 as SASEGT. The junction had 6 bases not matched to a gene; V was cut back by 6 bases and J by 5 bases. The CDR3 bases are TGTGCCAGCAGCGAGGACAGGAGGAATGAAAAACTGTTTTTT. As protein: CASSEDRRNEKLFF.

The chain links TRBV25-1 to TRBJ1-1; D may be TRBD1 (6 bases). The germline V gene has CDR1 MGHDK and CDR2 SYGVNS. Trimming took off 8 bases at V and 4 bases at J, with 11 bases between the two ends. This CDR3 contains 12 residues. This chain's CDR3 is CASRIGGTEAFF. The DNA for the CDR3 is TGTGCCAGCCGCATAGGGGGCACTGAAGCTTTCTTT.

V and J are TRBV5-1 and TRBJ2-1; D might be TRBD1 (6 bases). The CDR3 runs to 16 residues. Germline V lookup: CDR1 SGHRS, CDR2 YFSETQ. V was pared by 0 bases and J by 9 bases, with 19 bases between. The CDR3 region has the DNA TGCGCCAGCAGCTTGGCACAGGGTTGGGTTGGGGGTGAGCAGTTCTTC. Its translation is CASSLAQGWVGGEQFF.

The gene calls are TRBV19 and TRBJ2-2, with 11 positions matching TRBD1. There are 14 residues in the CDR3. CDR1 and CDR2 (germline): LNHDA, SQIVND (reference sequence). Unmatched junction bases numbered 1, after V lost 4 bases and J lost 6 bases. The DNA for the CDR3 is TGTGCCAGTAGTAGGGGACAGGGGGCCGGGGAGCTGTTTTTT. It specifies CASSRGQGAGELFF.

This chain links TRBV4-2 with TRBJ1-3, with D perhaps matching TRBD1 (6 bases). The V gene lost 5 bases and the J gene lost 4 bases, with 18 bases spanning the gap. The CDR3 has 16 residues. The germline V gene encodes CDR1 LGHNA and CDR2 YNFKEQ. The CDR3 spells CASSLIGTRPGNTIYF. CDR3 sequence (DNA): TGTGCCAGCAGCTTAATTGGGACAAGGCCCGGAAACACCATATATTTT.

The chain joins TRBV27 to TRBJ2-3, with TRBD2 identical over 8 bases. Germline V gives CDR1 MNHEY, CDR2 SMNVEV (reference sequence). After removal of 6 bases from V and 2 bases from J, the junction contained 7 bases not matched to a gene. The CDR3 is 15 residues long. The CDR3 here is CASRSLAVNTDTQYF. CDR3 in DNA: TGTGCCAGCAGATCACTAGCGGTGAACACAGATACGCAGTATTTT.

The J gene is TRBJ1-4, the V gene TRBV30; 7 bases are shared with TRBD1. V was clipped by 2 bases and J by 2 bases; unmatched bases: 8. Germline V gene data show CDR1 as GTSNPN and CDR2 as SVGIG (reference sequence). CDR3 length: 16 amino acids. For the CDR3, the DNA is TGTGCCTGGAGTCTCGACAGGGTGGCGACTAATGAAAAACTGTTTTTT. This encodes CAWSLDRVATNEKLFF.